Detailed here is one TCR beta chain. Its binding antigen is unknown. The sample holds no much larger clone one base away, and base qualities are not on file. The V end loses 4 bases and the J end loses 2 bases, and a stretch of 18 bases separates them. The germline V gene supplies CDR1 KGHSH and CDR2 LQKENI. The CDR3, from cysteine to phenylalanine, totals 17 residues. This entry keeps only the CDR3 DNA: 51 bases, framed from base 1. Using the deep immunoSEQ assay, multiplex PCR amplified TCR CDR3 regions from genomic DNA. Extracted genomic DNA from each cell subset was spread evenly across all wells of several immunoSEQ 96-well plates, with each plate serving as a replicate. Each replicate PCR for sorted subsets received 200 ng genomic DNA, equal to about 30,000 T cell genomes. Purified libraries were measured with a Qubit 3.0 fluorometer, size-checked on a Bioanalyzer 2100, and measured again with the KAPA Library Quantification kit. A separate single-read 150-cycle Illumina NextSeq 550 flow cell was used to sequence each immunoSEQ 96-well plate. In the paper's pipeline: Because only junctional sequences without quality scores were contained in the immunoSEQ output, filtering matching that applied to full-length reads could not be performed. To assign V/J genes and CDR3, sequences were annotated using PyIR, a Python wrapper for IgBLAST v1.9, with IMGT germline references. Reads with weak V/J assignments (E-value above 1e-6), missing CDR3, stop codons, out-of-frame junctions, or ambiguous translated residues were removed. V3J clonotypes were defined as sequences sharing the same inferred V gene, J gene, and CDR3 amino acid sequence. Percentage overlap between repertoires was calculated by dividing the number of shared unique clonotypes by the size of the smaller repertoire. Repertoire richness was assessed with RTK rarefaction, the Chao1 estimator, and Recon v2.1 estimates of unobserved clonotypes. For all TCRbeta clonotypes obtained by the gDNA method from a few donors, generation probabilities were computed with OLGA. Sourced from immuneACCESS, this table was stored by TCRdb with only in-frame sequences that have V and J called. A share of the clones is absent; for the studies checked, an unresolved V gene accounts for under half, and the remainder has no known explanation. V and J calls and clone size are those listed in that table; D and trimming were worked out from the DNA. Across this sample there are about 1.5 million clones, with 95% to 97% seen only once. Over 1% of the sample belongs to the ten largest clones.

These data come from a study of shared clonotypes between healthy human individuals (TCRdb year 2020). With regard to the full study: A couple of women and a few men aged 18 to 49 years were included in the cohort. For each donor, CD4 naive and CD4 memory were each run on three plates, CD8 naive on two plates, and CD8 memory on one plate. To estimate repertoire size and how much clonotype sharing occurs between individuals, the study deeply sequenced the blood TCR repertoires of five healthy adults. To increase sequencing depth and limit assay-specific biases, TCR repertoire library preparation and sequencing were carried out by different laboratories using diverse techniques. Each donor's leukapheresis produced roughly between roughly 0.9 and 8.9 billion PBMCs.

On the study overall, not on this receptor specifically: Rarefaction of sorted-subset datasets indicated incomplete sequencing despite the large sequencing depth. The small number of donors limited the genetic and exposure-history diversity represented. Estimated clonotype richness was generally larger for naive than for memory subsets. Pairwise subsampling led to the expectation that sequencing depth would affect the degree of clonotype sharing among donors. When a few donors were compared, the shared fraction of clonotypes was around 5.1% for naive CD4, less than 4% for naive CD8, roughly 2.5% for memory CD4, and roughly 0.4% for memory CD8. Sampling was restricted to blood, and TCR repertoires in tissue are likely to differ from TCR repertoires in blood. Clonotypes shared by all four sorted-subset donors showed higher generation probabilities than non-shared clonotypes.

The donors were healthy, HIV-negative adults who had no recently reported acute infections or vaccinations. All donors were Caucasian adults living in Nashville, Tennessee, USA. CD4+ T cells were enriched by magnetic negative selection; naive cells were then positively selected on CD45RA, and the negative fraction formed the memory subset. Blood was collected by leukapheresis, and PBMCs were isolated by Ficoll-Histopaque density gradient centrifugation and then cryopreserved in liquid nitrogen vapor phase. Analytical flow cytometry was used to check the purity and quantity of every magnetically sorted T cell population. From each sorted fraction, genomic DNA was isolated and quantified by UV absorbance on a Nanodrop 2000c.

The chain is encoded by TRBV18 joined to TRBJ2-1; the D gene is perhaps TRBD2, from 6 matching bases. The receptor's source is a man aged 25-45 years in good health. The specimen sequenced was naive CD4+ T cells sorted from blood. The cell subset or site label, read with the paper, signifies: CD45RA+ positively selected. The CDR3 in this case is CASSLLTGAGPYNEQFF. The nucleotides read TGTGCCAGCTCACTCCTAACGGGAGCCGGCCCCTACAATGAGCAGTTCTTC.